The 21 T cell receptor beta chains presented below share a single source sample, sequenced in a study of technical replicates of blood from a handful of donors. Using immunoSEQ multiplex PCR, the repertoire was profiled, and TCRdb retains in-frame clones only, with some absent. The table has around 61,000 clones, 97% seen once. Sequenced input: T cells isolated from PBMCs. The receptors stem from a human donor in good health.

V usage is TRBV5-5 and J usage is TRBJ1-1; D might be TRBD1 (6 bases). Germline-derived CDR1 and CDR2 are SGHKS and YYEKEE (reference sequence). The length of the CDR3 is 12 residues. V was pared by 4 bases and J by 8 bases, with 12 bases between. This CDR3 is CASSPAGTEAFF. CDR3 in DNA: TGTGCCAGCAGCCCTGCCGGGACAGAAGCTTTCTTT.

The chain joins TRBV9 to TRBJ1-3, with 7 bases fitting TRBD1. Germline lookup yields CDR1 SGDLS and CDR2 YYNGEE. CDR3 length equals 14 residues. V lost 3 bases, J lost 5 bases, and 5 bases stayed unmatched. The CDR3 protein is CASSEGQIRNTIYF. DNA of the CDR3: TGTGCCAGCAGCGAGGGACAGATTCGAAACACCATATATTTT.

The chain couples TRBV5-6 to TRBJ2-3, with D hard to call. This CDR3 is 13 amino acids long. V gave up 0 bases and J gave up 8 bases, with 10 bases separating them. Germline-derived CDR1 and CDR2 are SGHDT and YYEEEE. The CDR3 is CASSLAPLRTQYF. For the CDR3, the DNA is TGTGCCAGCAGCTTGGCCCCCCTCCGTACGCAGTATTTT.

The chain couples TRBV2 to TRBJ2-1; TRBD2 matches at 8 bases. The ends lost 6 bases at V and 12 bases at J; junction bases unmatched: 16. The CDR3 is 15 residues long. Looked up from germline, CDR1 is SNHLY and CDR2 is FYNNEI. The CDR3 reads CASSREGAGSKMQFF. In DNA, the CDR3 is TGTGCCAGCAGCCGGGAGGGCGCTGGGAGTAAGATGCAGTTCTTC.

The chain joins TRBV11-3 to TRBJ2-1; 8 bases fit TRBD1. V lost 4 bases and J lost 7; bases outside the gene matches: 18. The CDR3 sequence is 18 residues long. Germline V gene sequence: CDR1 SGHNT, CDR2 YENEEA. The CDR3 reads CASSSLYSGGRFRNEQFF. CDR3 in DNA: TGTGCCAGCAGCTCGCTTTACTCAGGGGGCAGGTTTCGTAATGAGCAGTTCTTC. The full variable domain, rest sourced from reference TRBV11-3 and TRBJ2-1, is EAGVVQSPRYKIIEKKQPVAFWCNPISGHNTLYWYLQNLGQGPELLIRYENEEAVDDSQLPKDRFSAERLKGVDSTLKIQPAELGDSAVYLCASSSLYSGGRFRNEQFFGPGTRLTVL.

CDR3 coding DNA: TGTGCCAGTACCCCATCTTTACTAGCGGGAGTCTACAATGAGCAGTTCTTC. Its protein product is CASTPSLLAGVYNEQFF. The gene calls are TRBV19 and TRBJ2-1, with TRBD2 identical over 11 bases. Trimming cost V 7 bases and J 3 bases; bases outside gene matches: 11. The length of the CDR3 is 17 residues. Germline loops: CDR1 LNHDA, CDR2 SQIVND (reference sequence).

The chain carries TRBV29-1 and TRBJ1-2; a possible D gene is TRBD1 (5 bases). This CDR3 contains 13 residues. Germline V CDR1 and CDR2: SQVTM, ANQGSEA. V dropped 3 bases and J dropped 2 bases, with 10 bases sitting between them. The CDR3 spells CSVDLNRNYGYTF. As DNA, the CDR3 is TGCAGCGTTGATCTGAACAGGAACTATGGCTACACCTTC.

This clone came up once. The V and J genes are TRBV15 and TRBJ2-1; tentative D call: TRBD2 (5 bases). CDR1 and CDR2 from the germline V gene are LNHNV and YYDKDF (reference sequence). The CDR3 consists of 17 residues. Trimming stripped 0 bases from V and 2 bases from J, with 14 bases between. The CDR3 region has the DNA TGTGCCACCAGCAGAGATCTGGGAGAATCTCCCTACAATGAGCAGTTCTTC. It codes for CATSRDLGESPYNEQFF. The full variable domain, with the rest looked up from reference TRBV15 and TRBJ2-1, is DAMVIQNPRYQVTQFGKPVTLSCSQTLNHNVMYWYQQKSSQAPKLLFHYYDKDFNNEADTPDNFQSRRPNTSFCFLDIRSPGLGDTAMYLCATSRDLGESPYNEQFFGPGTRLTVL.

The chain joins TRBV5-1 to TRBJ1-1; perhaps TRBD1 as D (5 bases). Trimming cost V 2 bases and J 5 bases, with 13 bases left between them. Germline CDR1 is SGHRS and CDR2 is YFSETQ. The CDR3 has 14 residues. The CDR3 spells CASSFSLGQTEAFF. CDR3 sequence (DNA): TGCGCCAGCAGCTTTTCTCTGGGGCAAACTGAAGCTTTCTTT.

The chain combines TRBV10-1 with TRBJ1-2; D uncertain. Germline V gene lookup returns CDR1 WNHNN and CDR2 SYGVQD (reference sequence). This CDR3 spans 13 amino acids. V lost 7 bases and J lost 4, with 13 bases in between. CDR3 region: CASMPEPSYGYTF. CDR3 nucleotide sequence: TGCGCCAGCATGCCTGAGCCGTCCTATGGCTACACCTTC.

The CDR3 sequence is CASSELAGRNEQFF. CDR3 in DNA: TGTGCCAGCAGTGAGCTAGCGGGGCGAAATGAGCAGTTCTTC. The rearrangement links TRBV2 to TRBJ2-1, with TRBD2 matching over 9 bases. The germline V gene has CDR1 SNHLY and CDR2 FYNNEI. V was clipped by 3 bases and J by 7 bases; unmatched bases: 4. CDR3 length: 14 amino acids.

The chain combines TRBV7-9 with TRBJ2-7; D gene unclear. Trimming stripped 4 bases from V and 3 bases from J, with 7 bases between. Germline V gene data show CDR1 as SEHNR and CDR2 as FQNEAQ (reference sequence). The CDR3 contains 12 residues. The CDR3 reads CASSSTGYEQYF. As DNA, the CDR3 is TGTGCCAGCAGCTCGACGGGCTACGAGCAGTACTTC.

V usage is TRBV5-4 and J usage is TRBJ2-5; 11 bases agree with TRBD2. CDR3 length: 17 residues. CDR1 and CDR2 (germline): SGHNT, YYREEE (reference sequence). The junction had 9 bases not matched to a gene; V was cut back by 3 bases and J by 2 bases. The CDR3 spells CASSSRLAGGQQETQYF. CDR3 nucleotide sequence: TGTGCCAGCAGCTCCCGATTAGCGGGGGGGCAACAAGAGACCCAGTACTTC.

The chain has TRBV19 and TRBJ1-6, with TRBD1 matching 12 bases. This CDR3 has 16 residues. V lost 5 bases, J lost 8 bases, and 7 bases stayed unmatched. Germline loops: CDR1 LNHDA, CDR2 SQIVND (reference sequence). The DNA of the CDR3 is TGTGCCAGTAGTTTATACCGGGACAGGGGGCATTCACCCCTCCACTTT. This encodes CASSLYRDRGHSPLHF. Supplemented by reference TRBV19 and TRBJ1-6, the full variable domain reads DGGITQSPKYLFRKEGQNVTLSCEQNLNHDAMYWYRQDPGQGLRLIYYSQIVNDFQKGDIAEGYSVSREKKESFPLTVTSAQKNPTAFYLCASSLYRDRGHSPLHFGNGTRLTVT.

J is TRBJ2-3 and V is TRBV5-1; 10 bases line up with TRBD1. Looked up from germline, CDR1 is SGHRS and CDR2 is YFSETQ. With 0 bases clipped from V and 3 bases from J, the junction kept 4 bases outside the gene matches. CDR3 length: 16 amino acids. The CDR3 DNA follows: TGCGCCAGCAGCTTGGCTGACAGGGGGCATACAGATACGCAGTATTTT. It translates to CASSLADRGHTDTQYF. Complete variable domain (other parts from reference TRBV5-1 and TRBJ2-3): KAGVTQTPRYLIKTRGQQVTLSCSPISGHRSVSWYQQTPGQGLQFLFEYFSETQRNKGNFPGRFSGRQFSNSRSEMNVSTLELGDSALYLCASSLADRGHTDTQYFGPGTRLTVL.

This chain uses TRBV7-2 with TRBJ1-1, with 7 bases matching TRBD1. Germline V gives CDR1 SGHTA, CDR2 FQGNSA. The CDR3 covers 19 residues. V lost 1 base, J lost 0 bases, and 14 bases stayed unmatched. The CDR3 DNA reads TGTGCCAGCAGCTTAGATGTTAGGGGGCGCTTAGAGATGAACACTGAAGCTTTCTTT. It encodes CASSLDVRGRLEMNTEAFF.

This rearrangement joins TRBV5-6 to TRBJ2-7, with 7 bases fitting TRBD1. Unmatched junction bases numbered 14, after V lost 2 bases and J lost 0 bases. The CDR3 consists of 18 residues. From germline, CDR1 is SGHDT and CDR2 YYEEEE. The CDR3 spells CASSFGYFRGSRSYEQYF. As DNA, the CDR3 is TGTGCCAGCAGCTTCGGATACTTCAGGGGGTCGCGCTCCTACGAGCAGTACTTC.

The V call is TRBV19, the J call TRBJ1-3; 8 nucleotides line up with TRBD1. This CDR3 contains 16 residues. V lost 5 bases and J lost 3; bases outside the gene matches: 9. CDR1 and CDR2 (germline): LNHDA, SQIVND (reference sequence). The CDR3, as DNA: TGTGCCAGTAGTCTTCAGGGGGCGTTTAGTGGAAACACCATATATTTT. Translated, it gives CASSLQGAFSGNTIYF.

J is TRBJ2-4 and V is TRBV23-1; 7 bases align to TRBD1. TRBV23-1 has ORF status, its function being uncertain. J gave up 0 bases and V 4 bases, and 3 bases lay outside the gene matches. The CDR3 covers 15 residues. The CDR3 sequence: CASSRTGLAKNIQYF. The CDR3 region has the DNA TGCGCCAGCAGTCGGACAGGACTAGCCAAAAACATTCAGTACTTC.

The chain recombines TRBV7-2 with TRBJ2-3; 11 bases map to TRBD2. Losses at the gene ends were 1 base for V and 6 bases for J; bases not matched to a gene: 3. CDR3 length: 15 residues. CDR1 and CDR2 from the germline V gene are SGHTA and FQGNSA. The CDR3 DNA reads TGTGCCAGCAGCTTAGTAGCGGGGGGGCGGGATACGCAGTATTTT. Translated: CASSLVAGGRDTQYF.

The CDR3 loop is CASSGSAAYEQYF. The CDR3 DNA follows: TGCGCCAGCAGCGGGTCGGCGGCCTACGAGCAGTACTTC. The chain employs TRBV5-1 and TRBJ2-7; D not resolved. CDR1 is SGHRS and CDR2 is YFSETQ in the germline V gene. Trimming left V 4 bases short and J 2 bases short, with 10 bases between. The CDR3 totals 13 residues.